This T cell receptor beta chain comes out of a study of control samples from healthy donors and cancer patients (dated by TCRdb to 2018 to 2020). Receptor libraries were prepared by the immunoSEQ multiplex PCR assay. TCRdb holds this immuneACCESS table with in-frame rearrangements only. Some clones are missing; in checked studies, unresolved V genes explain under half, and the rest has no known cause. For this sample the table gives some 130,000 clones, of which roughly 89% were detected only once. Of the sample, 5.5% is held by the ten largest clones. About this clone itself: Its antigen is still unknown. Per-nucleotide qualities are absent, and no much larger clonotype sits a single base away.

The receptor was isolated from a man between 18 and 35 years old in good health. Sequencing used blood.

The CDR3 region reads CASSEGGRTSYEQYF. The nucleotide sequence is TGTGCCAGCAGTGAAGGGGGACGGACCTCCTACGAGCAGTACTTC. Rearrangement joined TRBV2 to TRBJ2-7; the D assignment is uncertain and may be TRBD1 or TRBD2, with 5 bases supporting each. V lost 1 base and J lost 0 bases; the stretch between them is 10 bases long. The CDR1 and CDR2 encoded by the germline V gene are SNHLY and FYNNEI. The CDR3, from cysteine to phenylalanine, totals 15 residues. Only the CDR3 portion is preserved as DNA: 45 bases, with reading frame beginning at the first base.